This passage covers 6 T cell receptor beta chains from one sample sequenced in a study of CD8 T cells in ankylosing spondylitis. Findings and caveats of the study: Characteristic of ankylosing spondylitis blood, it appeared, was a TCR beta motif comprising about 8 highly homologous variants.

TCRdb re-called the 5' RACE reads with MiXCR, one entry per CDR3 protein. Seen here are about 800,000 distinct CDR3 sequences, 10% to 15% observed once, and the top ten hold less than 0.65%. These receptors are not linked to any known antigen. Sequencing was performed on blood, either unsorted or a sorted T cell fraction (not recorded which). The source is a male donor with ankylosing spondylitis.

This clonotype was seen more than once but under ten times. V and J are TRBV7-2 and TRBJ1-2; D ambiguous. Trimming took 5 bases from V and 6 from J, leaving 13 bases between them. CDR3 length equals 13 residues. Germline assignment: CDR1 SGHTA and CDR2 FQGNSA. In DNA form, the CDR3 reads TGTGCCAGCAGCCACGGAGGGAACAATGGCTACACCTTC. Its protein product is CASSHGGNNGYTF.

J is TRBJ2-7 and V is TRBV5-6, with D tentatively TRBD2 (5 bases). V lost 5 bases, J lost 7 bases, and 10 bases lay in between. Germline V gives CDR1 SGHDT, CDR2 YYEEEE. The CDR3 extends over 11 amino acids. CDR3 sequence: CASRSEGEQYF. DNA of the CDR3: TGTGCCAGCAGATCCGAGGGAGAGCAGTACTTC.

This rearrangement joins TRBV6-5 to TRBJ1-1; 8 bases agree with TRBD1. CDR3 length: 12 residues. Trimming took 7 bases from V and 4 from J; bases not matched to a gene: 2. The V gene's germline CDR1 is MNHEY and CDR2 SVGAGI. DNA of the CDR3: TGTGCCAGCAAAACAGGGGGCACTGAAGCTTTCTTT. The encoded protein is CASKTGGTEAFF.

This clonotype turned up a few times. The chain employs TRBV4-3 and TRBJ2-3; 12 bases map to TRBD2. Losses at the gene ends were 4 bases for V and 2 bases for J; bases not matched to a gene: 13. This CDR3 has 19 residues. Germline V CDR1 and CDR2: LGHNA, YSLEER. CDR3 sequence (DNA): TGCGCCAGCAGCCGAAAGGTACTGACTAGCGGGGGAAACACAGATACGCAGTATTTT. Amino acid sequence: CASSRKVLTSGGNTDTQYF.

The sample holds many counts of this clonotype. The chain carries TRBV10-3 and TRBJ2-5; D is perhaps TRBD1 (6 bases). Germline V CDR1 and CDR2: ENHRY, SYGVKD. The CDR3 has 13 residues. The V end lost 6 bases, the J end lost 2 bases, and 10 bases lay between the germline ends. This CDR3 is CAISPRGQETQYF. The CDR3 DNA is TGTGCCATCAGCCCCAGGGGACAAGAGACCCAGTACTTC.

The CDR3 sequence: CASSYAEELFF. CDR3 DNA sequence: TGTGCCAGCAGTTACGCTGAGGAGCTGTTTTTT. This chain uses TRBV6-5 with TRBJ2-2; D remains ambiguous. This CDR3 has 11 residues. V was shortened by 2 bases and J by 10 bases, with 5 bases between the two germline ends. CDR1 MNHEY and CDR2 SVGAGI come from the germline V gene.